What follows are 26 T cell receptor beta chains derived from one specimen sequenced in a study of control samples from healthy donors and cancer patients. Clones were read by immunoSEQ multiplex PCR, and TCRdb kept only the in-frame ones, dropping some. The data show approximately 120,000 clones, with around 89% seen just once and roughly a sixth held by the top ten. Material: blood. These receptors originate from a woman aged 50 to 60 in good health.

This sequence joins TRBV27 and TRBJ2-3, with D unresolved. Germline-derived CDR1 and CDR2 are MNHEY and SMNVEV (reference sequence). The CDR3 totals 14 residues. The V and J ends lost 3 bases and 5 bases respectively, with 12 bases between them. The CDR3 bases are TGTGCCAGCAGTTTCGGGCCCGCCGGAGATACGCAGTATTTT. Its protein product is CASSFGPAGDTQYF.

This clone was detected once. The chain recombines TRBV9 with TRBJ2-6; D unclear. Trimming took 4 bases from V and 0 from J, leaving 8 bases between them. CDR1 is SGDLS, CDR2 YYNGEE, per germline. The CDR3 runs 15 residues. The CDR3 loop is CASSPSNSGANVLTF. CDR3 in DNA: TGTGCCAGCAGCCCCTCCAACTCTGGGGCCAACGTCCTGACTTTC.

This chain joins TRBV12-3 or TRBV12-4 and TRBJ2-4; D is ambiguous. The CDR3 totals 13 residues. Trimming removed 8 bases at V and 0 bases at J, with 8 bases between. The CDR3 here is CASVGLAKNIQYF. The DNA for the CDR3 is TGTGCCAGCGTGGGGTTAGCCAAAAACATTCAGTACTTC.

The rearrangement uses TRBV6-2 or TRBV6-3 and TRBJ2-7; D remains unclear. V was trimmed by 2 bases and J by 2 bases, leaving 1 base between them. Per the germline V gene, CDR1 is MNHEY and CDR2 is SVGEGT. CDR3 length: 11 amino acids. CDR3 DNA: TGTGCCAGCAGTTACACCTACGAGCAGTACTTC. This translates into CASSYTYEQYF.

The CDR3 region has the DNA TGTGCCAGCAGTACCACTGGGCGAACCTACAATGAGCAGTTCTTC. Translating gives CASSTTGRTYNEQFF. The gene calls are TRBV6-2 or TRBV6-3 and TRBJ2-1; the D is unclear. The V gene's germline CDR1 is MNHEY and CDR2 SVGEGT. V lost 5 bases, J lost 2 bases, and 13 bases lay in between. The length of the CDR3 is 15 residues.

This chain joins TRBV19 and TRBJ1-2; perhaps TRBD1 as D (5 bases). V was clipped by 4 bases and J by 4 bases, with 13 bases between them. CDR1 is LNHDA, CDR2 SQIVND, per germline (reference sequence). This CDR3 region has 14 residues. CDR3 region: CASSTPTEIYGYTF. As DNA, the CDR3 is TGTGCCAGTAGTACCCCGACAGAAATCTATGGCTACACCTTC. The variable domain in full, completed from reference TRBV19 and TRBJ1-2, reads DGGITQSPKYLFRKEGQNVTLSCEQNLNHDAMYWYRQDPGQGLRLIYYSQIVNDFQKGDIAEGYSVSREKKESFPLTVTSAQKNPTAFYLCASSTPTEIYGYTFGSGTRLTVV.

This sequence joins TRBV9 and TRBJ2-7, with 12 bases lining up with TRBD2. The V gene's germline CDR1 is SGDLS and CDR2 YYNGEE. The CDR3 has 15 amino acids. V was pared by 0 bases and J by 2 bases, with 0 bases of the junction left unmatched. The CDR3 region is CASSVGTSGTYEQYF. The CDR3 DNA reads as TGTGCCAGCAGCGTAGGGACTAGCGGGACCTACGAGCAGTACTTC. The full variable domain, in which reference TRBV9 and TRBJ2-7 provide the parts outside the CDR3, is DSGVTQTPKHLITATGQRVTLRCSPRSGDLSVYWYQQSLDQGLQFLIQYYNGEERAKGNILERFSAQQFPDLHSELNLSSLELGDSALYFCASSVGTSGTYEQYFGPGTRLTVT.

This rearrangement joins TRBV19 to TRBJ2-2; possible D gene TRBD1, 5 bases. Germline V CDR1 and CDR2: LNHDA, SQIVND (reference sequence). The CDR3 is made up of 16 amino acids. V was shortened by 3 bases and J by 5 bases, with 16 bases between the two germline ends. The CDR3: CASSISGRRTTGELFF. CDR3 sequence (DNA): TGTGCCAGTAGTATTTCTGGACGGCGGACAACCGGGGAGCTGTTTTTT.

The V and J genes are TRBV6-5 and TRBJ1-1; D gene ambiguous. Per germline, CDR1 MNHEY and CDR2 SVGAGI. Between the trimmed V and J ends, which lost 7 bases and 4 bases, there was a span of 10 bases. The CDR3 is made up of 12 amino acids. CDR3 in DNA: TGTGCCAGCATTAGGGCAGTCACTGAAGCTTTCTTT. Amino acids: CASIRAVTEAFF.

The V and J genes are TRBV6-2 or TRBV6-3 and TRBJ1-5; 7 positions agree with TRBD1. The junction had 13 bases not matched to a gene; V was cut back by 5 bases and J by 0 bases. This CDR3 comprises 18 residues. The germline gives CDR1 MNHEY, CDR2 SVGEGT. This chain's CDR3 is CASSGGVGTVHSNQPQHF. The CDR3 coding sequence is TGTGCCAGCAGTGGAGGAGTCGGGACAGTTCATAGCAATCAGCCCCAGCATTTT.

The table lists this clone with a count of one. V gene TRBV5-1 combines with J gene TRBJ2-1, with TRBD2 matching 8 bases. Germline lookup yields CDR1 SGHRS and CDR2 YFSETQ. V shed 7 bases and J 2 bases; nucleotides not matched to a gene: 14. This CDR3 comprises 17 residues. In nucleotides, the CDR3 is TGCGCCAGCTCACATTCTTTAGCGGGGAACCCCTACAATGAGCAGTTCTTC. Its translation: CASSHSLAGNPYNEQFF.

The chain has TRBV11-1 and TRBJ1-4; possibly TRBD1 for D (5 bases). Germline CDR1 SGHAT, CDR2 FQDESV (reference sequence). Trimming pared 5 bases from V and 6 bases from J, leaving 16 bases between. The CDR3 covers 15 residues. In DNA, the CDR3 is TGTGCCAGCAGCCCCATGGGCGAGGGGTATGAAAAACTGTTTTTT. It yields the protein CASSPMGEGYEKLFF.

The J gene is TRBJ1-5, the V gene TRBV19; no reliable D call. In germline, CDR1 is LNHDA, CDR2 SQIVND (reference sequence). The CDR3 runs to 15 residues. V gave up 6 bases and J gave up 0 bases, with 12 bases separating them. The CDR3, as DNA: TGTGCCAGTAGAACCTCGACGGGTAGCAATCAGCCCCAGCATTTT. Translation gives CASRTSTGSNQPQHF.

In this sample, this clone turned up a few times. The genes are TRBV3-1 (or the pseudogene TRBV3-2) and TRBJ2-7, with D perhaps given as TRBD1 or TRBD2 (5 bases each). CDR1 is LGHDT, CDR2 YNNKEL, per germline (reference sequence). Trimming removed 1 base from V and 3 bases from J, with 7 bases in between. CDR3 length: 13 residues. CDR3 protein: CASSQGGYYEQYV. CDR3 DNA: TGTGCCAGCAGCCAAGGGGGGTACTACGAGCAGTACGTC.

The genes are TRBV5-8 and TRBJ1-5; D not resolved. Trimming took 4 bases from V and 6 from J, leaving 11 bases between them. Germline values: CDR1 SGHTS, CDR2 YDEGEE. The CDR3 is 13 amino acids. In nucleotides, the CDR3 is TGTGCCAGCAGCCGAGAGGAGAGTCAGCCCCAGCATTTT. This translates into CASSREESQPQHF.

The CDR3 loop is CASSPPGTGNIGANVLTF. The CDR3 DNA reads as TGTGCCAGCTCACCGCCCGGGACAGGGAATATTGGGGCCAACGTCCTGACTTTC. The genes are TRBV18 and TRBJ2-6; 9 positions agree with TRBD1. CDR3 length: 18 amino acids. J was trimmed by 3 bases and V by 3 bases; bases with no gene match: 9. Germline values: CDR1 KGHSH, CDR2 LQKENI.

This sequence joins TRBV3-1 (or the pseudogene TRBV3-2) and TRBJ2-2; the D is unclear. Germline V lookup: CDR1 LGHDT, CDR2 YNNKEL (reference sequence). This CDR3 is built from 14 residues. Trimming removed 0 bases from V and 7 bases from J, with 9 bases in between. CDR3: CASSQDYQRGELFF. The CDR3 DNA reads as TGTGCCAGCAGCCAAGATTACCAGCGCGGGGAGCTGTTTTTT.

The gene calls are TRBV2 and TRBJ1-4; no clear D gene. CDR3 size: 15 residues. Trimming took off 2 bases at V and 3 bases at J, with 10 bases between the two ends. From germline, CDR1 is SNHLY and CDR2 FYNNEI. CDR3 region: CASSELGSANEKLFF. CDR3 in DNA: TGTGCCAGCAGTGAATTGGGGTCGGCTAATGAAAAACTGTTTTTT.

As DNA, the CDR3 is TGTGCCAGCAGCTCGAACCCGACAGGGGAAAAACTGTTTTTT. This codes for CASSSNPTGEKLFF. The chain recombines TRBV11-2 with TRBJ1-4; 7 positions match TRBD1. Germline assignment: CDR1 SGHAT and CDR2 FQNNGV. CDR3 size: 14 residues. V was pared by 4 bases and J by 8 bases, with 7 bases of the junction left unmatched.

The rearrangement joins TRBV9 to TRBJ2-1; 15 positions agree with TRBD2. The length of the CDR3 is 15 residues. CDR1 is SGDLS, CDR2 YYNGEE, per germline. The junction had 6 bases not matched to a gene; V was cut back by 4 bases and J by 10 bases. The CDR3 DNA is TGTGCCAGCAGCCCAGGGACTAGCGGGGGGTACGAGCAGTTCTTC. Amino acids: CASSPGTSGGYEQFF.

This rearrangement joins TRBV7-2 to TRBJ2-5; D perhaps matches TRBD2 (5 bases). CDR1 SGHTA and CDR2 FQGNSA come from the germline V gene. V was shortened by 3 bases and J by 0 bases, with 14 bases between the two germline ends. This CDR3 region has 16 residues. CDR3 in amino acids: CASSLGGLVYQETQYF. The CDR3 DNA is TGTGCCAGCAGCTTGGGCGGACTCGTGTACCAAGAGACCCAGTACTTC.

The chain recombines TRBV6-5 with TRBJ2-5, with 10 bases fitting TRBD2. With 2 bases clipped from V and 5 bases from J, the junction kept 8 bases outside the gene matches. CDR1 is MNHEY, CDR2 SVGAGI, per germline. There are 16 residues in the CDR3. Written as DNA, the CDR3 is TGTGCCAGCAGTTACATATTAGCGGGGGGTTATGAGACCCAGTACTTC. Protein product: CASSYILAGGYETQYF.

Only one count was recorded for this clone. This sequence joins TRBV12-3 or TRBV12-4 and TRBJ1-2, with TRBD1 matching 7 bases. With V trimmed by 4 bases and J by 4 bases, 3 bases remained unmatched. This CDR3 region has 13 residues. The DNA of the CDR3 is TGTGCCAGCAGTTGGGACAGTCGCTATGGCTACACCTTC. This gives the protein CASSWDSRYGYTF.

The chain is built from TRBV11-2 and TRBJ2-2; 12 bases fit TRBD2. V lost 5 bases, J lost 5 bases, and 6 bases stayed unmatched. Germline V gives CDR1 SGHAT, CDR2 FQNNGV. CDR3 length equals 16 residues. For the CDR3, the DNA is TGTGCCAGCAGCCCGCTAGCGGGGGGGCTTACCGGGGAGCTGTTTTTT. It translates to CASSPLAGGLTGELFF.

The chain recombines TRBV5-5 with TRBJ1-5; no clear D. The CDR3 consists of 15 residues. Trimming pared 4 bases from V and 0 bases from J, leaving 11 bases between. Germline CDR1 and CDR2: SGHKS and YYEKEE (reference sequence). CDR3 loop: CASSLLGNSNQPQHF. For the CDR3, the DNA is TGTGCCAGCAGCCTCCTGGGGAATAGCAATCAGCCCCAGCATTTT.

CDR3 loop: CASSTSGHTGELFF. CDR3 sequence (DNA): TGTGCCAGCTCTACTAGCGGTCACACCGGGGAGCTGTTTTTT. The chain couples TRBV18 to TRBJ2-2; the match to TRBD2 covers 8 bases. The germline V gene encodes CDR1 KGHSH and CDR2 LQKENI. J was trimmed by 3 bases and V by 6 bases; bases with no gene match: 3. The CDR3 consists of 14 residues.